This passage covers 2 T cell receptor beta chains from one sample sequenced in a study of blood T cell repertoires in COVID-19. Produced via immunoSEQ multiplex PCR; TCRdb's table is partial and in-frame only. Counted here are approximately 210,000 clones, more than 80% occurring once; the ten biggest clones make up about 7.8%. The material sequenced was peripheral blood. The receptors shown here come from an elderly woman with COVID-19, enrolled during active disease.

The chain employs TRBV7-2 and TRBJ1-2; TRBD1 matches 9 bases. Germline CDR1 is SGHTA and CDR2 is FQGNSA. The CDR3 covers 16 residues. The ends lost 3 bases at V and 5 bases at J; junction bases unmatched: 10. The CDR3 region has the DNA TGTGCCAGCAGCTTTCCTCCGGGACAGGGTGGATATGGCTACACCTTC. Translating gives CASSFPPGQGGYGYTF.

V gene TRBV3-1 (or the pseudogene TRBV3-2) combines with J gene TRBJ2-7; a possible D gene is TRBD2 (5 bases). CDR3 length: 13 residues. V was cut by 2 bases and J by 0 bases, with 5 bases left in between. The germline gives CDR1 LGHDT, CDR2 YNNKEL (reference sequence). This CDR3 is CASSQRGSYEQYF. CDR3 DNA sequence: TGTGCCAGCAGCCAACGGGGCTCCTACGAGCAGTACTTC.